The present T cell receptor beta chain was sequenced within a study of blood T cell repertoires in COVID-19. This CDR3 spans 15 amino acids. From germline, CDR1 is MNHEY and CDR2 SVGAGI. V was pared by 4 bases and J by 3 bases, with 6 bases of the junction left unmatched. The repertoire was sequenced with immunoSEQ multiplex PCR; TCRdb's copy has only in-frame clones and lacks some. The sample includes more than 85,000 clones, about 91% of them seen just once. This chain links TRBV6-5 with TRBJ1-1; 9 nucleotides match TRBD1. The TCR was taken from a man between 18 and 29 years old with acute or convalescent COVID-19. Sequencing was performed on peripheral blood. The CDR3 sequence is CASSSYRGRHTEAFF. CDR3 sequence (DNA): TGTGCCAGCAGTTCTTACAGGGGGCGTCACACTGAAGCTTTCTTT.